A single T cell receptor (beta chain) is shown here with its context. Its specificity is unknown. The CDR3 has 14 amino acids. Germline V CDR1 and CDR2: LNHDA, SQIVND (reference sequence). Trimming cost V 6 bases and J 9 bases, with 18 bases left between them. These data come from a study of siplizumab effects on memory and regulatory T cells. In each sample, 80,000 to 100,000 TCR templates were assayed. Sequenced by immunoSEQ multiplex PCR; TCRdb stores in-frame clones only, minus some. Among fewer than 80,000 clones listed, 93% were seen once. Study-level results: Sequences that were alloreactive and traceable to unstimulated CD4+ memory cells were significantly reduced by siplizumab. Controls showed an average of approximately 27% Treg-derived mappable alloreactive CD4+ clones, while siplizumab showed nearly 70%.

Input material: CD8+ T cells sorted from blood. The clonotype comes from a human donor in good health. The V and J genes are TRBV19 and TRBJ2-1; D unclear. The CDR3 nucleotides are TGTGCCAGTAGCCCTGACGGTCCCAGCTTTGAGCAGTTCTTC. It translates to CASSPDGPSFEQFF.